The 3 T cell receptor beta chains presented below share a single source sample, sequenced in a study of glioma-infiltrating T cells. Using RNA template, CDR3s of TCR alpha and beta were amplified with iRepertoire arm-PCR. A single record per CDR3 protein comes from TCRdb applying MiXCR to the multiplex PCR reads. The sample has under 200,000 distinct CDR3 sequences; about 47% are singletons. The sample was glioma tissue, nonneoplastic brain tissue, or PBMCs (not recorded which). Source of these receptors: a human donor with low-grade glioma or glioblastoma, undergoing nonglioma brain surgery, or in good health (not recorded which).

With regard to this clonotype: A read error may be the cause here, since a much bigger clone is one base away. J is TRBJ2-3 and V is TRBV20-1; TRBD2 agrees at 13 bases. Germline-derived CDR1 and CDR2 are DFQATT and SNEGSKA (reference sequence). This CDR3 is 15 amino acids long. V lost 4 bases, J lost 6 bases, and 7 bases stayed unmatched. Here the CDR3 reads CSANNGLAGVDTQYF. CDR3 nucleotides: TGCAGTGCTAACAACGGACTAGCGGGAGTCGATACGCAGTATTTT.

The table lists this clonotype with a few counts. The gene calls are TRBV9 and TRBJ2-7; 7 bases agree with TRBD1. Germline lookup yields CDR1 SGDLS and CDR2 YYNGEE. The length of the CDR3 is 14 residues. With 0 bases clipped from V and 2 bases from J, the junction kept 2 bases outside the gene matches. The CDR3 loop is CASSVDQGAYEQYF. In DNA, the CDR3 is TGTGCCAGCAGCGTAGATCAGGGGGCCTACGAGCAGTACTTC. Full variable domain (missing parts from reference TRBV9 and TRBJ2-7): DSGVTQTPKHLITATGQRVTLRCSPRSGDLSVYWYQQSLDQGLQFLIQYYNGEERAKGNILERFSAQQFPDLHSELNLSSLELGDSALYFCASSVDQGAYEQYFGPGTRLTVT.

This clonotype was seen repeatedly, ten times or more. This sequence joins TRBV3-1 and TRBJ2-7, with unresolved D. There are 12 residues in the CDR3. Per the germline V gene, CDR1 is LGHDT and CDR2 is YNNKEL (reference sequence). The V and J ends lost 6 bases and 5 bases respectively, with 11 bases between them. CDR3 loop: CASSYSNHEQYF. CDR3 nucleotide sequence: TGTGCCAGCAGTTACTCGAACCACGAGCAGTACTTC.